This TCR beta chain was documented in a study of glioma-infiltrating T cells. Study-level information: WHO grade II oligodendrogliomas or astrocytomas, plus non-recurrent WHO grade IV glioblastomas, were sampled. Points from the study as a whole: Tissue-blood divergence was below expectation in non-neoplastic patients, above in gliomas. Signature shared blood CDR3 motifs were enriched in low-divergence and depleted in high-divergence patients.

The V and J ends lost 3 bases and 10 bases respectively, with 10 bases between them. From germline, CDR1 is MNHEY and CDR2 SMNVEV (reference sequence). The CDR3 is made up of 13 amino acids. At least ten counts were recorded for this clonotype. Antigen unknown. TCR alpha and beta CDR3 regions were amplified from RNA using iRepertoire nested multiplex PCR. Input was 100-400 ng of tissue mRNA or PBMC total RNA. TCRdb analysed the multiplex PCR reads with MiXCR anew, one entry per CDR3 protein. Altogether approximately 400,000 distinct CDR3 sequences are present, approximately 42% being singletons, with the ten largest covering about 12%.

The chain has TRBV27 and TRBJ1-6; D is unclear. The sample taken for sequencing was glioma tissue, nonneoplastic brain tissue, or PBMCs (not recorded which). The sequence came from a human donor with low-grade glioma or glioblastoma, undergoing nonglioma brain surgery, or in good health (not recorded which). CDR3 sequence (DNA): TGTGCCAGCAGTTTCGGCGGAAAGTCACCCCTCCACTTT. Amino acid sequence: CASSFGGKSPLHF.